This T cell receptor beta chain is drawn from a study of T cell repertoires in cytomegalovirus infection. Study as a whole: It was recently identified HLA-C-restricted and well-studied HLA-B-restricted CMV epitopes that the study used. It was the public TCR beta signatures that indicated both CMV infection and matching HLA type. Findings and limits, study-wide: The study found HLA-C-restricted CMV-specific TCR beta clonotypes dominating the ex vivo response.

TCRdb reprocessed the reads with MiXCR, giving one entry per CDR3 protein. Counted here are tens of thousands of distinct CDR3 sequences, roughly 20% occurring once; the ten biggest clones make up about 30%. With regard to this clonotype: The antigen remains unidentified.

V shed 5 bases and J shed 0 bases, with 7 bases lying between them. Germline CDR1 MNHEY, CDR2 SMNVEV (reference sequence). The CDR3 extends over 14 amino acids. This clonotype was obtained from a human donor in good health (CMV status not recorded). Some clones in this sample may be carry-over from other donors' samples. The chain combines TRBV27 with TRBJ2-2; D unresolved. The material was CD8+ T cells from cultured PBMCs, obtained from culture after CMV antigen stimulation. DNA for the CDR3: TGTGCCAGCAGTCTCAGCACGAACACCGGGGAGCTGTTTTTT. Protein sequence: CASSLSTNTGELFF.